Detailed here is one T cell receptor (beta chain). This specimen belongs to a study of cytomegalovirus exposure and HLA in healthy donors. Germline CDR1 reads LNHDA; CDR2 reads SQIVND (reference sequence). This CDR3 spans 14 amino acids. V lost 3 bases and J 1 base, leaving 9 bases between the germline ends. The method was immunoSEQ multiplex PCR; TCRdb's version includes in-frame clones alone and lacks a portion of them. The sample yields about 73,000 clones, 94% seen once. Sequencing used PBMCs. This clonotype originated in a woman aged 18-30 years in good health and CMV-seropositive. The V call is TRBV19, the J call TRBJ1-2; D not certain. The CDR3 loop reads CASSISHHNYGYTF. In DNA form, the CDR3 reads TGTGCCAGTAGTATTAGCCATCATAACTATGGCTACACCTTC.